These 9 T cell receptor beta chains originate from one sample sequenced in a study of blood T cell repertoires in COVID-19. The repertoire was sequenced with immunoSEQ multiplex PCR; TCRdb's copy has only in-frame clones and lacks some. The data contain a few hundred thousand clones, roughly 85% of them singletons. The sample taken for sequencing was peripheral blood. The receptors here all came from a woman in her late teens or twenties with acute or convalescent COVID-19.

V usage is TRBV4-1 and J usage is TRBJ2-3; D may be TRBD2 (6 bases). Germline CDR1 MGHRA, CDR2 YSYEKL. The CDR3 has 18 amino acids. V lost 3 bases and J lost 2, with 21 bases in between. The CDR3: CASSHGIIRAGHTDTQYF. As DNA, the CDR3 is TGCGCCAGCAGCCATGGAATAATTAGGGCGGGGCACACAGATACGCAGTATTTT.

This clone came up once. The rearrangement links TRBV4-3 to TRBJ2-7; 13 positions agree with TRBD2. V shed 0 bases and J 3 bases; nucleotides not matched to a gene: 5. CDR3 size: 17 residues. The germline V gene has CDR1 LGHNA and CDR2 YSLEER. The CDR3 nucleotides are TGCGCCAGCAGCCAAGATCGTTGGACTAGCGGGAGCTACGAGCAGTACTTC. This translates into CASSQDRWTSGSYEQYF.

This chain uses TRBV7-9 with TRBJ2-1; possibly TRBD2 for D (6 bases). Germline CDR1 and CDR2: SEHNR and FQNEAQ (reference sequence). The V end was cut by 1 base, the J end by 6 bases, with 13 bases between. The CDR3 spans 15 residues. The CDR3 is CASSLDVGSGNEQFF. In nucleotides, the CDR3 is TGTGCCAGCAGCTTAGACGTCGGGAGTGGCAATGAGCAGTTCTTC.

The rearrangement links TRBV20-1 to TRBJ1-2, with a weak D call TRBD1 (5 bases). Germline V gene data show CDR1 as DFQATT and CDR2 as SNEGSKA (reference sequence). The V end lost 6 bases, the J end lost 8 bases, and 10 bases lay between the germline ends. This CDR3 contains 10 residues. The CDR3 reads CSAPQGGYTF. The DNA for the CDR3 is TGCAGTGCCCCCCAGGGAGGCTACACCTTC.

This clone occurred once. The rearrangement joins TRBV15 to TRBJ1-2; unclear D gene. Germline CDR1 LNHNV, CDR2 YYDKDF (reference sequence). V gave up 1 base and J gave up 6 bases, with 12 bases separating them. This CDR3 contains 14 residues. For the CDR3, the DNA is TGTGCCACCAGCAGAGTACCCTCACTTAATGGCTACACCTTC. It encodes CATSRVPSLNGYTF.

The V call is TRBV6-5, the J call TRBJ2-7, with 7 bases fitting TRBD1. CDR3 length: 15 residues. V was pared by 6 bases and J by 5 bases, with 13 bases of the junction left unmatched. Germline CDR1 reads MNHEY; CDR2 reads SVGAGI. The CDR3 DNA is TGTGCCAGCAGACGAACACAGGGGAGTAGACACGAGCAGTACTTC. The encoded protein is CASRRTQGSRHEQYF.

The CDR3 reads CASSPWPRGSTEAFF. In DNA, the CDR3 is TGTGCCAGCAGCCCATGGCCCCGGGGGAGCACTGAAGCTTTCTTT. The chain carries TRBV7-8 and TRBJ1-1; TRBD1 is a possible D gene (5 bases). The CDR3 has 15 residues. From germline, CDR1 is SGHVS and CDR2 FQNEAQ. Trimming pared 5 bases from V and 4 bases from J, leaving 17 bases between.

CDR3 coding DNA: TGTGCCTGGACCGGTAATGTCGGCTATGGCTACACCTTC. Translating gives CAWTGNVGYGYTF. V gene TRBV30 combines with J gene TRBJ1-2; D is unclear. The V end was cut by 4 bases, the J end by 4 bases, with 13 bases between. Germline-derived CDR1 and CDR2 are GTSNPN and SVGIG (reference sequence). The length of the CDR3 is 13 residues.

V usage is TRBV11-3 and J usage is TRBJ2-5; TRBD2 aligns across 7 bases. Trimming took 3 bases from V and 5 from J; bases not matched to a gene: 6. Per germline, CDR1 SGHNT and CDR2 YENEEA. This CDR3 has 14 amino acids. CDR3: CASSFGGAGETQYF. CDR3 nucleotides: TGTGCCAGCAGCTTCGGGGGAGCGGGGGAGACCCAGTACTTC.